This passage covers 28 T cell receptor beta chains from one sample sequenced in a study of T cell changes during pregnancy in multiple sclerosis. The table came from immunoSEQ multiplex PCR; TCRdb's copy has only in-frame clones and leaves some out. The sample includes under 45,000 clones, approximately 92% seen only once; the top ten take roughly 0.7%. Sequenced material: CD4+ T cells from peripheral blood mononuclear cells, taken in the first trimester of pregnancy. The origin of the receptors is a female donor with multiple sclerosis, enrolled in a pregnancy study.

The rearrangement joins TRBV29-1 to TRBJ2-5; the match to TRBD1 covers 7 bases. This CDR3 is built from 13 residues. Germline-derived CDR1 and CDR2 are SQVTM and ANQGSEA. V trimming: 5 bases; J trimming: 1 base; junction bases outside the gene matches: 4. The CDR3 nucleotides read TGCAGCGTTTCCGGGACAGCCCAAGAGACCCAGTACTTC. It translates to CSVSGTAQETQYF.

The chain joins TRBV9 to TRBJ1-1, with D tentatively TRBD1 (5 bases). Germline V gene sequence: CDR1 SGDLS, CDR2 YYNGEE. The CDR3 covers 15 residues. V was trimmed by 1 base and J by 3 bases, leaving 13 bases between them. The CDR3 loop is CASSVSSGLDTEAFF. The CDR3 bases are TGTGCCAGCAGCGTATCTTCAGGGTTGGACACTGAAGCTTTCTTT.

V is TRBV7-9 and J is TRBJ2-3; TRBD2 aligns across 13 bases. The CDR3 runs 16 residues. V was pared by 5 bases and J by 3 bases, with 5 bases of the junction left unmatched. Germline V CDR1 and CDR2: SEHNR, FQNEAQ (reference sequence). DNA for the CDR3: TGTGCCAGCAGCACGGGACTAGCGGGACGAACAGATACGCAGTATTTT. It codes for CASSTGLAGRTDTQYF.

The chain carries TRBV5-1 and TRBJ2-5; no clear D. Per the germline V gene, CDR1 is SGHRS and CDR2 is YFSETQ. This CDR3 is 11 amino acids long. V was shortened by 6 bases and J by 0 bases, with 3 bases between the two germline ends. The CDR3 coding sequence is TGCGCCAGCACTAACCAAGAGACCCAGTACTTC. This gives the protein CASTNQETQYF.

The J gene is TRBJ2-2, the V gene TRBV28, with 11 positions matching TRBD1. This CDR3 is 16 amino acids long. J was trimmed by 3 bases and V by 6 bases; bases with no gene match: 6. CDR1 is MDHEN and CDR2 is SYDVKM in the germline V gene. CDR3 nucleotides: TGTGCCAGCAGCTCCCGGACAGGGGGCTACACCGGGGAGCTGTTTTTT. This gives the protein CASSSRTGGYTGELFF.

The chain couples TRBV28 to TRBJ1-1; 8 bases are a match to TRBD1. Germline V gives CDR1 MDHEN, CDR2 SYDVKM. J gave up 6 bases and V 2 bases, and 8 bases lay outside the gene matches. The CDR3 sequence is 15 residues long. CDR3 sequence: CASSLNRGWRPEAFF. DNA of the CDR3: TGTGCCAGCAGTTTAAACAGGGGGTGGCGACCTGAAGCTTTCTTT. The complete variable domain, with remaining parts taken from reference TRBV28 and TRBJ1-1, reads DVKVTQSSRYLVKRTGEKVFLECVQDMDHENMFWYRQDPGLGLRLIYFSYDVKMKEKGDIPEGYSVSREKKERFSLILESASTNQTSMYLCASSLNRGWRPEAFFGQGTRLTVV.

In this sample, this clone turned up once. The V call is TRBV27, the J call TRBJ2-1, with D possibly matching TRBD2 (6 bases). The V gene's germline CDR1 is MNHEY and CDR2 SMNVEV (reference sequence). CDR3 size: 14 residues. The V and J ends lost 5 bases and 3 bases respectively, with 11 bases between them. The CDR3 DNA is TGTGCCAGCAGTGTCCGGCGGGGCTACAATGAGCAGTTCTTC. The encoded protein is CASSVRRGYNEQFF.

The chain carries TRBV6-4 and TRBJ1-1, with TRBD1 as a possible D gene (5 bases). Germline loops: CDR1 MRHNA, CDR2 SNTAGT. Between the trimmed V and J ends, which lost 2 bases and 6 bases, there was a span of 19 bases. The length of the CDR3 is 16 residues. Written as DNA, the CDR3 is TGTGCCAGCAGTGACGGGTGCGGGAGGGGTTTAGCTGAAGCTTTCTTT. Its translation: CASSDGCGRGLAEAFF.

V usage is TRBV2 and J usage is TRBJ2-5; D might be TRBD2 (6 bases). Judging by the DNA end, TRBJ2-7 fits better; the J call may be wrong. Germline CDR1 is SNHLY and CDR2 is FYNNEI. The CDR3 is made up of 15 amino acids. CDR3 in amino acids: CASSGGTLPSYEQYF. CDR3 in DNA: TGTGCCAGCAGTGGAGGGACTTTACCCTCCTACGAGCAGTACTTC.

The V gene is TRBV7-2, the J gene TRBJ1-2; D might be TRBD1 (6 bases). V was shortened by 5 bases and J by 4 bases, with 23 bases between the two germline ends. Germline loops: CDR1 SGHTA, CDR2 FQGNSA. This CDR3 is built from 17 residues. The CDR3 bases are TGTGCCAGCAGCCCCGGATCCACAGGGATGGGGCCCTATGGCTACACCTTC. Residues: CASSPGSTGMGPYGYTF.

The chain is built from TRBV7-8 and TRBJ2-7, with D possibly TRBD1 on 5 matching bases. This CDR3 contains 14 residues. The V gene's germline CDR1 is SGHVS and CDR2 FQNEAQ. Trimming shortened V by 3 bases and J by 4 bases, and 13 bases separated the two germline ends. The CDR3 DNA sequence: TGTGCCAGCAGCTTCTTTGGGAACAGGTACGAGCAGTACTTC. Amino acids: CASSFFGNRYEQYF.

Remarks on this clone: One end of the junction is discordant with germline, which a read error may explain. The V call is TRBV25-1, the J call TRBJ2-5; a weak D match, TRBD2 (5 bases). Germline CDR1 MGHDK, CDR2 SYGVNS. The CDR3 loop spans 15 amino acids. The DNA for the CDR3 is TGTGCCAGCGGTGAATTCCGGGGAGATCTAAAGACCCAGTACTTC. Its translation is CASGEFRGDLKTQYF.

This rearrangement joins TRBV2 to TRBJ1-5; D call uncertain. The CDR3 is made up of 15 amino acids. The germline V gene encodes CDR1 SNHLY and CDR2 FYNNEI. The V end was cut by 3 bases, the J end by 1 base, with 10 bases between. DNA of the CDR3: TGTGCCAGCAGTGACCTGGCGAGGAGCAATCAGCCCCAGCATTTT. It is translated as CASSDLARSNQPQHF.

The chain carries TRBV7-9 and TRBJ1-2; D perhaps matches TRBD1 (6 bases). Trimming took 5 bases from V and 4 from J, leaving 11 bases between them. Per the germline V gene, CDR1 is SEHNR and CDR2 is FQNEAQ (reference sequence). The CDR3 runs to 13 residues. The DNA for the CDR3 is TGTGCCAGCAGCCTGGGACACCGCTATGGCTACACCTTC. Amino acid sequence: CASSLGHRYGYTF.

The chain couples TRBV29-1 to TRBJ1-2; D is possibly TRBD1 (5 bases). Germline-derived CDR1 and CDR2 are SQVTM and ANQGSEA. The CDR3 is 13 residues long. Deletions cut 4 bases from V and 6 bases from J, with 15 bases between. CDR3 in amino acids: CSVGYGASDGYTF. CDR3 DNA: TGCAGCGTTGGCTATGGGGCCAGTGATGGCTACACCTTC.

There are a few counts of this clone. This sequence joins TRBV19 and TRBJ2-5; no clear D gene. The CDR3 contains 12 residues. Germline V gene sequence: CDR1 LNHDA, CDR2 SQIVND (reference sequence). The V end was cut by 2 bases, the J end by 4 bases, with 5 bases between. The CDR3: CASSITRETQYF. The CDR3 DNA sequence: TGTGCCAGTAGTATAACGCGAGAGACCCAGTACTTC.

The gene calls are TRBV18 and TRBJ1-2, with D unresolved. The CDR3 extends over 15 amino acids. The germline V and J ends were trimmed by 6 bases and 2 bases, with 16 bases remaining between them. In germline, CDR1 is KGHSH, CDR2 LQKENI. DNA of the CDR3: TGTGCCAGCTCTCCAACCTCACACGAAAACTATGGCTACACCTTC. It codes for CASSPTSHENYGYTF.

V gene TRBV10-3 combines with J gene TRBJ2-6, with D possibly matching TRBD2 (5 bases). This CDR3 spans 18 amino acids. Trimming pared 4 bases from V and 2 bases from J, leaving 18 bases between. CDR1 and CDR2 from the germline V gene are ENHRY and SYGVKD. The CDR3 DNA follows: TGTGCCATCAGTGGGCCCCGACGGCGGGTTACTGGGGCCAACGTCCTGACTTTC. It yields the protein CAISGPRRRVTGANVLTF.

The chain has TRBV19 and TRBJ2-5; TRBD1 aligns across 7 bases. The CDR3 has 15 residues. After removal of 2 bases from V and 5 bases from J, the junction contained 8 bases not matched to a gene. CDR1 is LNHDA, CDR2 SQIVND, per germline (reference sequence). The CDR3 reads CASSITGVVGETQYF. The CDR3 nucleotides are TGTGCCAGTAGTATAACAGGGGTAGTAGGTGAGACCCAGTACTTC.

This sequence joins TRBV10-1 and TRBJ1-3; D is perhaps TRBD1 (5 bases). The V and J ends lost 6 bases and 2 bases respectively, with 17 bases between them. The CDR3 has 16 amino acids. The V gene's germline CDR1 is WNHNN and CDR2 SYGVQD (reference sequence). Here the CDR3 reads CASRRYQGSAGNTIYF. The CDR3 nucleotides read TGCGCCAGCAGAAGATATCAGGGAAGCGCTGGAAACACCATATATTTT.

The V and J genes are TRBV4-2 and TRBJ2-7, with D maybe TRBD1 (6 bases). Germline CDR1 and CDR2: LGHNA and YNFKEQ. This CDR3 has 17 residues. V gave up 4 bases and J gave up 2 bases, with 21 bases separating them. CDR3 region: CASSPTLRQDPTYEQYF. CDR3 sequence (DNA): TGTGCCAGCAGCCCAACTCTCAGACAGGATCCCACCTACGAGCAGTACTTC.

The chain carries TRBV5-1 and TRBJ2-7, with 8 bases aligning to TRBD2. V trimming: 8 bases; J trimming: 1 base; junction bases outside the gene matches: 11. Germline CDR1 is SGHRS and CDR2 is YFSETQ. The CDR3 has 15 amino acids. CDR3 coding DNA: TGCGCCAGTAAAAGAAGCGGGAGTCCTTCCTACGAGCAGTACTTC. It yields the protein CASKRSGSPSYEQYF.

The chain links TRBV5-1 to TRBJ2-1, with 9 nucleotides matching TRBD2. The ends lost 10 bases at V and 4 bases at J; junction bases unmatched: 12. In germline, CDR1 is SGHRS, CDR2 YFSETQ. This CDR3 is 15 amino acids long. The chain's CDR3 is CAGKEATSGYNEQFF. The DNA of the CDR3 is TGCGCCGGCAAGGAGGCGACTAGCGGATACAATGAGCAGTTCTTC.

The chain carries TRBV7-8 and TRBJ2-7, with 8 bases lining up with TRBD1. The CDR3 extends over 14 amino acids. V was clipped by 2 bases and J by 3 bases; unmatched bases: 3. In germline, CDR1 is SGHVS, CDR2 FQNEAQ. The CDR3: CASSLSQGVYEQYF. In DNA, the CDR3 is TGTGCCAGCAGCTTATCACAGGGGGTCTACGAGCAGTACTTC.

The chain is built from TRBV6-5 and TRBJ2-3, with D possibly being TRBD2 (5 bases). Germline-derived CDR1 and CDR2 are MNHEY and SVGAGI. This CDR3 is 11 amino acids long. The ends were cut back, 9 bases at V and 5 bases at J, with 9 bases in the middle. As DNA, the CDR3 is TGTGCCAGTTTTCGGGGAGATACGCAGTATTTT. This sequence encodes CASFRGDTQYF.

The chain links TRBV5-1 to TRBJ2-7, with 9 bases that match TRBD1. The germline V gene has CDR1 SGHRS and CDR2 YFSETQ. V dropped 7 bases and J dropped 3; count of bases not matched to a gene: 8. The CDR3 is 14 amino acids. The CDR3 protein is CASSTDRGFYEQYF. Written as DNA, the CDR3 is TGCGCCAGCTCCACCGACAGGGGGTTCTACGAGCAGTACTTC.

The chain joins TRBV5-8 to TRBJ2-3, with 8 positions matching TRBD1. Germline loops: CDR1 SGHTS, CDR2 YDEGEE. There are 18 residues in the CDR3. V was clipped by 2 bases and J by 0 bases; unmatched bases: 11. The CDR3 nucleotides read TGTGCCAGCAGCTTAGGATACCCCGGGACAGGAAGCACAGATACGCAGTATTTT. It codes for CASSLGYPGTGSTDTQYF.

Only one count was recorded for this clone. The V call is TRBV2, the J call TRBJ2-4; 8 nucleotides align to TRBD2. V lost 8 bases, J lost 8 bases, and 5 bases stayed unmatched. The CDR3 sequence is 12 residues long. CDR1 and CDR2 (germline): SNHLY, FYNNEI. The CDR3 is CASEYGGDIQYF. As DNA, the CDR3 is TGTGCCAGCGAGTACGGGGGGGACATTCAGTACTTC.